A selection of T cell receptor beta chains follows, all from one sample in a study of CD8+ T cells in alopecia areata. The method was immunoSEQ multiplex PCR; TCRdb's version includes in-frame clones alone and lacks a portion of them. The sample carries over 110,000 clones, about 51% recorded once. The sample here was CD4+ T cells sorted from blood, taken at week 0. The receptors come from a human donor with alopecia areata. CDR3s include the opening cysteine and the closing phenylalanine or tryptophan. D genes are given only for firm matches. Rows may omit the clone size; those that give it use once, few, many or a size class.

CDR3 protein: CASSQEGLGEQFF; CDR3 DNA: TGCGCCAGCAGCCAAGAAGGGCTAGGGGAGCAGTTCTTC; J gene: TRBJ2-1; clone size: few; V gene: TRBV4-3; D gene: -; CDR3 length: 13
CDR3 protein: CSVEDRLNTEAFF; CDR3 DNA: TGCAGCGTGGAGGACAGATTGAACACTGAAGCTTTCTTT; J gene: TRBJ1-1; clone size: few; V gene: TRBV29-1; D gene: -; CDR3 length: 13
CDR3 protein: CASSSTDGGVYNEQFF; CDR3 DNA: TGTGCCAGCAGTTCAACGGACGGGGGGGTTTACAATGAGCAGTTCTTC; J gene: TRBJ2-1; clone size: -; V gene: TRBV6-5; D gene: TRBD2; CDR3 length: 16
CDR3 protein: CATSRVGGGWSTGELFF; CDR3 DNA: TGTGCCACCAGCAGAGTGGGGGGAGGGTGGAGCACCGGGGAGCTGTTTTTT; J gene: TRBJ2-2; clone size: -; V gene: TRBV15; D gene: TRBD2; CDR3 length: 17
CDR3 protein: CASSQGLAGGSSYEQYF; CDR3 DNA: TGCGCCAGCAGCCAGGGACTAGCGGGAGGGAGCTCCTACGAGCAGTACTTC; J gene: TRBJ2-7; clone size: -; V gene: TRBV4-1; D gene: TRBD2; CDR3 length: 17
CDR3 protein: CASSLWGNYGYTF; CDR3 DNA: TGTGCCAGCAGTTTATGGGGGAACTATGGCTACACCTTC; J gene: TRBJ1-2; clone size: -; V gene: TRBV27; D gene: -; CDR3 length: 13
CDR3 protein: CATSRAVSNQPQHF; CDR3 DNA: TGTGCCACCAGCAGAGCCGTGAGCAATCAGCCCCAGCATTTT; J gene: TRBJ1-5; clone size: -; V gene: TRBV15; D gene: -; CDR3 length: 14
CDR3 protein: CSVDTSGSEETQYF; CDR3 DNA: TGCAGCGTTGATACTAGCGGGAGCGAGGAGACCCAGTACTTC; J gene: TRBJ2-5; clone size: few; V gene: TRBV29-1; D gene: TRBD2; CDR3 length: 14
CDR3 protein: CASSGLMTQYF; CDR3 DNA: TGTGCCAGCAGTGGTCTAATGACCCAGTACTTC; J gene: TRBJ2-5; clone size: -; V gene: TRBV25-1; D gene: -; CDR3 length: 11
CDR3 protein: CAISQQETQYF; CDR3 DNA: TGTGCCATCAGCCAACAAGAGACCCAGTACTTC; J gene: TRBJ2-5; clone size: -; V gene: TRBV10-3; D gene: -; CDR3 length: 11
CDR3 protein: CASSPPGGDEKLFF; CDR3 DNA: TGTGCCAGCAGCCCCCCGGGAGGCGATGAAAAACTGTTTTTT; J gene: TRBJ1-4; clone size: -; V gene: TRBV28; D gene: -; CDR3 length: 14
CDR3 protein: CASSPAGETQYF; CDR3 DNA: TGTGCCAGCAGTCCCGCCGGGGAGACCCAGTACTTC; J gene: TRBJ2-5; clone size: few; V gene: TRBV2; D gene: -; CDR3 length: 12
CDR3 protein: CASSSTGTGGYEQYF; CDR3 DNA: TGCGCCAGCAGCTCGACCGGGACAGGGGGCTACGAGCAGTACTTC; J gene: TRBJ2-7; clone size: -; V gene: TRBV5-1; D gene: TRBD1; CDR3 length: 15
CDR3 protein: CAWSVNRGEAFF; CDR3 DNA: TGTGCCTGGAGTGTTAACAGGGGTGAAGCTTTCTTT; J gene: TRBJ1-1; clone size: -; V gene: TRBV30; D gene: TRBD1; CDR3 length: 12
CDR3 protein: CASSRTSGRTYNEQFF; CDR3 DNA: TGTGCCAGCAGCAGAACTAGCGGGAGAACCTACAATGAGCAGTTCTTC; J gene: TRBJ2-1; clone size: -; V gene: TRBV7-2; D gene: TRBD2; CDR3 length: 16
CDR3 protein: CASSVVGGTLSAFF; CDR3 DNA: TGTGCCAGCAGTGTTGTAGGGGGCACCCTTTCTGCTTTCTTT; J gene: TRBJ1-1; clone size: -; V gene: TRBV2; D gene: TRBD1; CDR3 length: 14
CDR3 protein: CAWSVGETQYF; CDR3 DNA: TGTGCCTGGAGTGTAGGGGAGACCCAGTACTTC; J gene: TRBJ2-5; clone size: -; V gene: TRBV30; D gene: -; CDR3 length: 11
CDR3 protein: CATSRDGGAVNTQYF; CDR3 DNA: TGTGCCACCAGCAGAGATGGGGGGGCCGTAAATACGCAGTATTTT; J gene: TRBJ2-3; clone size: -; V gene: TRBV15; D gene: -; CDR3 length: 15
CDR3 protein: CASSLNRASNEKLFF; CDR3 DNA: TGCGCCAGCAGCTTAAACAGAGCATCTAATGAAAAACTGTTTTTT; J gene: TRBJ1-4; clone size: few; V gene: TRBV5-1; D gene: -; CDR3 length: 15
CDR3 protein: CASSEEVSGGETQYF; CDR3 DNA: TGTGCCAGCAGTGAAGAGGTTAGCGGAGGGGAGACCCAGTACTTC; J gene: TRBJ2-5; clone size: -; V gene: TRBV2; D gene: -; CDR3 length: 15
CDR3 protein: CASSLIASGSIYHEQFF; CDR3 DNA: TGTGCCAGCAGCTTAATTGCTAGCGGGAGTATTTACCATGAGCAGTTCTTC; J gene: TRBJ2-1; clone size: once; V gene: TRBV7-3; D gene: TRBD2; CDR3 length: 17
CDR3 protein: CASSLGQRNTEAFF; CDR3 DNA: TGTGCCAGCAGCTTAGGACAGAGGAACACTGAAGCTTTCTTT; J gene: TRBJ1-1; clone size: -; V gene: TRBV7-2; D gene: -; CDR3 length: 14
CDR3 protein: CASSSLAGTTKNIQYF; CDR3 DNA: TGTGCCAGCAGTTCTCTAGCGGGAACAACCAAAAACATTCAGTACTTC; J gene: TRBJ2-4; clone size: many; V gene: TRBV27; D gene: TRBD2; CDR3 length: 16
CDR3 protein: CAWRSRGLAGGGEQFF; CDR3 DNA: TGTGCCTGGAGGTCACGGGGACTAGCGGGAGGGGGTGAGCAGTTCTTC; J gene: TRBJ2-1; clone size: -; V gene: TRBV30; D gene: TRBD2; CDR3 length: 16
CDR3 protein: CASSYSRDQPQHF; CDR3 DNA: TGTGCCAGCAGTTACTCAAGGGATCAGCCCCAGCATTTT; J gene: TRBJ1-5; clone size: -; V gene: TRBV6-5; D gene: -; CDR3 length: 13
CDR3 protein: CSVDSTATTINEQFF; CDR3 DNA: TGCAGCGTTGACTCGACAGCTACAACAATCAATGAGCAGTTCTTC; J gene: TRBJ2-1; clone size: few; V gene: TRBV29-1; D gene: -; CDR3 length: 15
CDR3 protein: CSVEQGGADTQYF; CDR3 DNA: TGCAGCGTTGAACAGGGCGGAGCAGATACGCAGTATTTT; J gene: TRBJ2-3; clone size: few; V gene: TRBV29-1; D gene: -; CDR3 length: 13